A selection of T cell receptor beta chains follows, all from one sample in a study of T-cell reconstitution after alpha-beta-depleted transplantation in children. One entry per CDR3 protein results from TCRdb running MiXCR on the PCR reads. The table shows 700,000 to 950,000 distinct CDR3 sequences, with under 20% occurring only once. This specimen was PBMCs, mostly from graft donor cells, taken 360 days after TCRalphabeta/CD19-depleted stem cell transplant. All receptors come from a male patient between 5 and 17 years old who had a stem cell transplant for acute lymphoblastic leukemia, so the T cells may come from the graft donor. The CDR3 runs from the conserved cysteine through the conserved F or W. A D gene is named only where the DNA matches it firmly. Size values are once, few and many counts, or a class for expanded clones, and some rows have none.

v_gene	d_gene	j_gene	abundance	CDR3aa	CDR3nt
TRBV5-1	NA	TRBJ2-1	few	CASSWTTRRDNEQFF	TGCGCCAGCAGCTGGACTACGAGACGGGACAATGAGCAGTTCTTC
TRBV29-1	TRBD2	TRBJ2-1	NA	CSAARKAGTEQFF	TGCAGCGCTGCAAGGAAAGCGGGAACTGAGCAGTTCTTC
TRBV21-1	NA	TRBJ2-7	few	CASSKRSETGVRKQYF	TGTGCCAGCAGCAAAAGGTCGGAGACAGGGGTAAGGAAGCAGTACTTC
TRBV3-1	NA	TRBJ1-1	few	CASRTRTAENTEAFF	TGTGCCAGCAGGACGAGGACAGCCGAGAACACTGAAGCTTTCTTT
TRBV11-2	TRBD2	TRBJ2-4	NA	CASSFLTSGKNIQYF	TGTGCCAGCAGCTTTTTGACTAGCGGGAAAAACATTCAGTACTTC
TRBV4-1	TRBD1	TRBJ1-4	few	CASSQVGRGQGGEKLFF	TGCGCCAGCAGCCAAGTGGGGAGAGGACAGGGAGGTGAAAAACTGTTTTTT
TRBV5-1	NA	TRBJ2-7	NA	CASTPSYGIYEQYF	TGCGCCAGCACCCCGAGTTACGGGATCTACGAGCAGTACTTC
TRBV4-1	NA	TRBJ2-4	many	CASSLPGTLAKNIQYF	TGCGCCAGCAGCCTTCCCGGGACACTAGCCAAAAACATTCAGTACTTC
TRBV10-3	TRBD1	TRBJ2-1	few	CAISDGTEGFYLEQFF	TGTGCCATCAGTGACGGGACAGAAGGCTTTTATCTTGAGCAGTTCTTC
TRBV3-1	NA	TRBJ2-1	NA	CASSQDKFRDSPPNEQFF	TGTGCCAGCAGCCAAGATAAGTTCCGGGACTCCCCCCCCAATGAGCAGTTCTTC
TRBV11-2	TRBD2	TRBJ2-7	NA	CASSPHLAGGAYEQYF	TGTGCCAGCAGCCCCCACCTAGCGGGAGGGGCCTACGAGCAGTACTTC
TRBV12-3/TRBV12-4	TRBD2	TRBJ2-5	few	CASSLGTSGFPETQYF	TGTGCCAGCAGTTTGGGGACTAGCGGGTTCCCGGAGACCCAGTACTTC
TRBV4-1	NA	TRBJ2-5	NA	CASSQDSGLETQYF	TGCGCCAGCAGCCAAGACTCAGGGCTGGAGACCCAGTACTTC
TRBV9	NA	TRBJ2-1	once	CASSVRLIGTFSYNEQFF	TGTGCCAGCAGCGTACGCCTCATAGGGACCTTCTCCTACAATGAGCAGTTCTTC
TRBV5-1	NA	TRBJ2-5	NA	CASSLAAKETQYF	TGCGCCAGCAGCTTGGCAGCGAAAGAGACCCAGTACTTC
TRBV20-1	TRBD2	TRBJ2-7	few	CSARKASGAYEQYF	TGCAGTGCTAGAAAGGCTAGCGGGGCTTACGAGCAGTACTTC
TRBV18	TRBD2	TRBJ2-5	NA	CASSPLGAGGNQYF	TGTGCCAGCTCACCACTCGGAGCGGGAGGAAACCAGTACTTC
TRBV24-1	TRBD2	TRBJ2-4	few	CATSPSSTQRGTKNIQYF	TGTGCCACCAGTCCGTCCTCTACCCAGCGGGGAACGAAAAACATTCAGTACTTC
TRBV4-1	NA	TRBJ2-6	NA	CASSQLRASSGANVLTF	TGCGCCAGCAGCCAACTTAGGGCCTCGTCTGGGGCCAACGTCCTGACTTTC
TRBV4-1	TRBD2	TRBJ2-2	NA	CASSHVAGTGELFF	TGCGCCAGCAGCCATGTAGCGGGAACCGGGGAGCTGTTTTTT
TRBV6-5	NA	TRBJ1-1	NA	CASSYSGRSEAFF	TGTGCCAGCAGTTACTCCGGCCGGAGTGAAGCTTTCTTT